What follows are 28 T cell receptor beta chains derived from one specimen sequenced in a study of cytomegalovirus exposure and HLA in healthy donors. Vbeta (60) and Jbeta (13) primers were used in the PCR. TCRdb's table, derived via immunoSEQ multiplex PCR, lists solely in-frame clones and lacks some. The sample includes nearly 300,000 clones, about nine tenths of them seen just once. The sample was PBMCs. The receptors stem from a man aged 35-49 years in good health and CMV-seropositive.

This sequence joins TRBV11-3 and TRBJ2-3, with D possibly TRBD1 on 6 matching bases. The length of the CDR3 is 15 residues. CDR1 and CDR2 from the germline V gene are SGHNT and YENEEA. The germline V and J ends were trimmed by 3 bases and 1 base, with 11 bases remaining between them. The CDR3 DNA sequence: TGTGCCAGCAGCTTTCTGGACAGAGGCACAGATACGCAGTATTTT. Protein sequence: CASSFLDRGTDTQYF.

This clone was seen a single time. The CDR3 spells CAISERGQVIHNEQFF. In nucleotides, the CDR3 is TGTGCCATCAGTGAACGTGGTCAGGTTATACACAATGAGCAGTTCTTC. V is TRBV10-3 and J is TRBJ2-1; D unresolved. The length of the CDR3 is 16 residues. V shed 3 bases and J shed 5 bases, with 17 bases lying between them. The germline V gene has CDR1 ENHRY and CDR2 SYGVKD.

The V call is TRBV28, the J call TRBJ2-5, with 12 bases that match TRBD2. The germline gives CDR1 MDHEN, CDR2 SYDVKM. There are 18 residues in the CDR3. The V segment lost 4 bases and the J segment 5 bases; nucleotides outside the gene matches: 14. The CDR3 here is CASSSLRLAGVKRETQYF. In nucleotides, the CDR3 is TGTGCCAGCAGTTCCTTACGACTAGCGGGAGTAAAAAGGGAGACCCAGTACTTC.

The chain is built from TRBV5-6 and TRBJ2-2; 8 bases line up with TRBD2. CDR3 size: 16 residues. The trim removed 4 bases at V and 8 bases at J, leaving 13 bases unmatched. CDR1 is SGHDT and CDR2 is YYEEEE in the germline V gene. The CDR3 DNA sequence: TGTGCCAGCAGCCCGGGGGGGGGAAATTCCCCGGGGGAGCTGTTTTTT. Translating gives CASSPGGGNSPGELFF. Combining the CDR3 with reference TRBV5-6 and TRBJ2-2 gives the whole variable domain DAGVTQSPTHLIKTRGQQVTLRCSPKSGHDTVSWYQQALGQGPQFIFQYYEEEERQRGNFPDRFSGHQFPNYSSELNVNALLLGDSALYLCASSPGGGNSPGELFFGEGSRLTVL.

The V and J genes are TRBV9 and TRBJ2-5, with TRBD1 matching over 9 bases. Germline trimming cut 4 bases from V and 5 bases from J; bases unmatched to any gene: 6. Germline V lookup: CDR1 SGDLS, CDR2 YYNGEE. This CDR3 is built from 14 residues. CDR3 in amino acids: CASSLQGAQETQYF. CDR3 DNA: TGTGCCAGCAGCTTACAGGGGGCGCAGGAGACCCAGTACTTC.

J is TRBJ2-7 and V is TRBV25-1; 11 bases line up with TRBD1. Germline loops: CDR1 MGHDK, CDR2 SYGVNS. The J segment lost 0 bases and the V segment lost 2 bases, leaving 3 bases of the junction unmatched. This CDR3 is 16 amino acids long. CDR3 coding DNA: TGTGCCAGCAGTGAAGCCGGGACAGGGGGCTCCTACGAGCAGTACTTC. It translates to CASSEAGTGGSYEQYF.

The rearrangement links TRBV7-9 to TRBJ2-5; D gene ambiguous. CDR3 size: 13 residues. V was pared by 6 bases and J by 5 bases, with 13 bases between. CDR1 and CDR2 (germline): SEHNR, FQNEAQ (reference sequence). CDR3 amino acids: CASSLGSDETQYF. The CDR3, as DNA: TGTGCCAGCAGTCTCGGGTCGGATGAGACCCAGTACTTC. Full variable domain (missing parts from reference TRBV7-9 and TRBJ2-5): DTGVSQNPRHKITKRGQNVTFRCDPISEHNRLYWYRQTLGQGPEFLTYFQNEAQLEKSRLLSDRFSAERPKGSFSTLEIQRTEQGDSAMYLCASSLGSDETQYFGPGTRLLVL.

The chain has TRBV14 and TRBJ2-7; 9 bases agree with TRBD2. J gave up 3 bases and V 1 base, and 7 bases lay outside the gene matches. Germline values: CDR1 SGHDN, CDR2 FVKESK. This CDR3 contains 16 residues. The CDR3 DNA follows: TGTGCCAGCAGCCAAGTAGCGGGGGACCCTAACTACGAGCAGTACTTC. Translated, it gives CASSQVAGDPNYEQYF. Variable domain in full (rest from reference TRBV14 and TRBJ2-7): EAGVTQFPSHSVIEKGQTVTLRCDPISGHDNLYWYRRVMGKEIKFLLHFVKESKQDESGMPNNRFLAERTGGTYSTLKVQPAELEDSGVYFCASSQVAGDPNYEQYFGPGTRLTVT.

The V gene is TRBV15, the J gene TRBJ2-7; TRBD1 might be the D (6 bases). V was cut by 3 bases and J by 3 bases, with 9 bases left in between. Germline V gives CDR1 LNHNV, CDR2 YYDKDF (reference sequence). The CDR3 is 13 residues long. This CDR3 is CATSSLQGYEQYF. The CDR3, as DNA: TGTGCCACCAGCAGCCTACAGGGCTACGAGCAGTACTTC.

This chain uses TRBV19 with TRBJ1-1; D gene unclear. The germline gives CDR1 LNHDA, CDR2 SQIVND (reference sequence). There are 16 residues in the CDR3. Trimming cost V 0 bases and J 3 bases, with 14 bases left between them. CDR3: CASSIDHPWPDTEAFF. CDR3 coding DNA: TGTGCCAGTAGTATAGATCATCCCTGGCCAGACACTGAAGCTTTCTTT.

The chain is built from TRBV28 and TRBJ2-1; 12 bases fit TRBD2. After removal of 6 bases from V and 5 bases from J, the junction contained 8 bases not matched to a gene. Germline loops: CDR1 MDHEN, CDR2 SYDVKM. The CDR3 length is 16 residues. The CDR3 DNA sequence: TGTGCCAGCAGGGAACCGGGACTAGCGGGCGACAATGAGCAGTTCTTC. Protein: CASREPGLAGDNEQFF.

V is TRBV7-8 and J is TRBJ1-5; 8 positions match TRBD1. Germline V lookup: CDR1 SGHVS, CDR2 FQNEAQ. CDR3 size: 14 residues. J gave up 4 bases and V 5 bases, and 4 bases lay outside the gene matches. The CDR3 here is CASSPTGGNQPQHF. Here the CDR3 DNA reads TGTGCCAGCAGCCCCACAGGGGGGAATCAGCCCCAGCATTTT.

The chain joins TRBV15 to TRBJ2-7, with a possible D match to TRBD2 (6 bases). Per germline, CDR1 LNHNV and CDR2 YYDKDF (reference sequence). V was shortened by 3 bases and J by 3 bases, with 12 bases between the two germline ends. This CDR3 is built from 14 residues. CDR3 loop: CATSSRRAIYEQYF. The CDR3 region has the DNA TGTGCCACCAGCAGCCGGAGGGCGATCTACGAGCAGTACTTC.

The chain joins TRBV5-4 to TRBJ1-1; 8 nucleotides agree with TRBD1. The CDR3 sequence is 15 residues long. CDR1 is SGHNT, CDR2 YYREEE, per germline (reference sequence). The J segment lost 5 bases and the V segment lost 3 bases, leaving 9 bases of the junction unmatched. CDR3 protein: CASSSTTGGGTEAFF. CDR3 nucleotides: TGTGCCAGCAGCTCAACCACAGGGGGAGGAACTGAAGCTTTCTTT.

The chain uses TRBV6-5 and TRBJ1-1; the D is unclear. This CDR3 spans 12 amino acids. Germline loops: CDR1 MNHEY, CDR2 SVGAGI. V lost 6 bases and J lost 1, with 6 bases in between. This CDR3 is CASRAPNTEAFF. The DNA of the CDR3 is TGTGCCAGCAGGGCACCGAACACTGAAGCTTTCTTT.

This clone was detected only once. CDR3 sequence reads: CASSIYSYGYTF. The CDR3 nucleotides are TGTGCCAGTAGTATCTACAGCTATGGCTACACCTTC. The chain is built from TRBV19 and TRBJ1-2; D gene unclear. Looked up from germline, CDR1 is LNHDA and CDR2 is SQIVND (reference sequence). Trimming removed 3 bases at V and 4 bases at J, with 6 bases between. The CDR3 has 12 residues.

The sample holds one count of this clone. CDR3 region: CASSRKQGVLIEQYF. For the CDR3, the DNA is TGCGCCAGCAGCCGAAAACAGGGGGTCCTCATCGAGCAGTACTTC. The rearrangement joins TRBV4-1 to TRBJ2-7; 8 bases match TRBD1. The ends lost 4 bases at V and 6 bases at J; junction bases unmatched: 11. This CDR3 has 15 residues. Germline CDR1 and CDR2: MGHRA and YSYEKL.

The chain links TRBV18 to TRBJ2-3; D gene unclear. Germline CDR1 is KGHSH and CDR2 is LQKENI. The CDR3 is made up of 13 amino acids. Trimming pared 11 bases from V and 0 bases from J, leaving 12 bases between. The chain's CDR3 is CAAARSSTDTQYF. As DNA, the CDR3 is TGTGCCGCGGCGCGGTCTAGCACAGATACGCAGTATTTT. Combining the CDR3 with reference TRBV18 and TRBJ2-3 gives the whole variable domain NAGVMQNPRHLVRRRGQEARLRCSPMKGHSHVYWYRQLPEEGLKFMVYLQKENIIDESGMPKERFSAEFPKEGPSILRIQQVVRGDSAAYFCAAARSSTDTQYFGPGTRLTVL.

The rearrangement uses TRBV6-5 and TRBJ2-7; maybe TRBD1 (7 bases). The CDR3 runs 14 residues. Germline values: CDR1 MNHEY, CDR2 SVGAGI. The V and J ends lost 2 bases and 1 base respectively, with 9 bases between them. The CDR3 DNA reads as TGTGCCAGCAGTTACGCGGGACAGTCCTACGAGCAGTACTTC. Protein: CASSYAGQSYEQYF.

As regards this clone: Other nucleotide sequences in the sample specify the same CDR3. V gene TRBV18 combines with J gene TRBJ2-2; 11 bases align to TRBD1. CDR1 is KGHSH and CDR2 is LQKENI in the germline V gene. V lost 3 bases to trimming and J lost 3 bases; unmatched junction nucleotides: 0. The CDR3 is 15 residues long. The CDR3 region has the DNA TGTGCCAGCTCACCGGGACAGGGGGACACCGGGGAGCTGTTTTTT. It encodes CASSPGQGDTGELFF. The full variable domain, in which reference TRBV18 and TRBJ2-2 provide the parts outside the CDR3, is NAGVMQNPRHLVRRRGQEARLRCSPMKGHSHVYWYRQLPEEGLKFMVYLQKENIIDESGMPKERFSAEFPKEGPSILRIQQVVRGDSAAYFCASSPGQGDTGELFFGEGSRLTVL.

V is TRBV6-5 and J is TRBJ1-2, with 8 bases that match TRBD1. CDR1 MNHEY and CDR2 SVGAGI come from the germline V gene. The CDR3 spans 14 residues. J lost 2 bases, V lost 5 bases, and 4 bases had no gene match. Here the CDR3 reads CASSPDRGNYGYTF. DNA for the CDR3: TGTGCCAGCAGTCCCGACAGGGGCAACTATGGCTACACCTTC.

This clone was seen only a few times. The chain uses TRBV5-6 and TRBJ2-7, with a possible D match to TRBD1 (6 bases). The CDR3 totals 14 residues. With 4 bases removed from V and 5 bases from J, the gap between germline ends came to 16 bases. Germline V lookup: CDR1 SGHDT, CDR2 YYEEEE. This chain's CDR3 is CASSRQGSIHEQYF. In DNA form, the CDR3 reads TGTGCCAGCAGCCGGCAGGGGTCAATCCACGAGCAGTACTTC.

This clone was found once. The rearrangement joins TRBV19 to TRBJ1-5; D is possibly TRBD1 (6 bases). Per germline, CDR1 LNHDA and CDR2 SQIVND (reference sequence). Trimming cost V 6 bases and J 1 base, with 10 bases left between them. The length of the CDR3 is 14 residues. The CDR3 region is CASRAGASNQPQHF. As DNA, the CDR3 is TGTGCCAGTAGAGCAGGGGCGAGCAATCAGCCCCAGCATTTT.

The CDR3 region has the DNA TGTGCCAGCAGCCTACAGGGGGGACGGACTGAAGCTTTCTTT. Protein sequence: CASSLQGGRTEAFF. The V gene is TRBV7-2, the J gene TRBJ1-1; TRBD1 matches 8 bases. This CDR3 contains 14 residues. Germline-derived CDR1 and CDR2 are SGHTA and FQGNSA. V was pared by 5 bases and J by 5 bases, with 7 bases of the junction left unmatched.

V usage is TRBV14 and J usage is TRBJ2-1, with no clear D. This CDR3 region has 15 residues. Germline CDR1 SGHDN, CDR2 FVKESK. V was cut by 0 bases and J by 3 bases, with 9 bases left in between. CDR3 sequence: CASSQDSGRYNEQFF. The CDR3 DNA reads as TGTGCCAGCAGCCAAGACTCGGGTCGCTACAATGAGCAGTTCTTC. Full variable domain (missing parts from reference TRBV14 and TRBJ2-1): EAGVTQFPSHSVIEKGQTVTLRCDPISGHDNLYWYRRVMGKEIKFLLHFVKESKQDESGMPNNRFLAERTGGTYSTLKVQPAELEDSGVYFCASSQDSGRYNEQFFGPGTRLTVL.

This clone was picked up one time. This chain uses TRBV30 with TRBJ2-3; D ambiguous. From germline, CDR1 is GTSNPN and CDR2 SVGIG (reference sequence). Trimming stripped 0 bases from V and 3 bases from J, with 16 bases between. The CDR3 length is 16 residues. In DNA, the CDR3 is TGTGCCTGGAGTGTAGGTGGCGGATTTCGAACAGATACGCAGTATTTT. Its translation is CAWSVGGGFRTDTQYF.

V usage is TRBV19 and J usage is TRBJ2-1, with unresolved D. Germline lookup yields CDR1 LNHDA and CDR2 SQIVND (reference sequence). V lost 7 bases and J 0 bases, leaving 10 bases between the germline ends. CDR3 length equals 14 residues. CDR3 in amino acids: CASNAVLSYNEQFF. The CDR3 bases are TGTGCCAGTAACGCGGTCCTCTCCTACAATGAGCAGTTCTTC.

This CDR3 reads CASSEMTGKGYTF. The CDR3 DNA sequence: TGTGCCAGCAGTGAAATGACAGGGAAAGGCTACACCTTC. The rearrangement links TRBV2 to TRBJ1-2; 7 nucleotides agree with TRBD1. The CDR3 is made up of 13 amino acids. Germline CDR1 reads SNHLY; CDR2 reads FYNNEI. The V and J ends lost 2 bases and 8 bases, in that order; junction bases with no gene match: 5.